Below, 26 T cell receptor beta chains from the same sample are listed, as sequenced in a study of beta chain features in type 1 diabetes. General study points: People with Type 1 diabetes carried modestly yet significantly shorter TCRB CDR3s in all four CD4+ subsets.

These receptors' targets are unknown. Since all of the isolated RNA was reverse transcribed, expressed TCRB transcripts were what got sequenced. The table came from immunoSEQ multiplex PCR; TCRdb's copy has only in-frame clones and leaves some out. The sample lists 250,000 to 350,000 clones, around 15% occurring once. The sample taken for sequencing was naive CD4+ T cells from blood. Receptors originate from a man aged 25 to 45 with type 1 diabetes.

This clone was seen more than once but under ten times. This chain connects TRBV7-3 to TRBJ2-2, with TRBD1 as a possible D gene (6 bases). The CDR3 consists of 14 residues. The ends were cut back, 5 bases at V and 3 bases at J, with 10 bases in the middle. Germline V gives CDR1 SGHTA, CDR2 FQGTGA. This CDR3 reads CASSQGGYTGELFF. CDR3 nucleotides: TGTGCCAGCAGCCAAGGGGGTTACACCGGGGAGCTGTTTTTT. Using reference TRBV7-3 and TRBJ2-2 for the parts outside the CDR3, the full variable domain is GAGVSQTPSNKVTEKGKYVELRCDPISGHTALYWYRQSLGQGPEFLIYFQGTGAADDSGLPNDRFFAVRPEGSVSTLKIQRTERGDSAVYLCASSQGGYTGELFFGEGSRLTVL.

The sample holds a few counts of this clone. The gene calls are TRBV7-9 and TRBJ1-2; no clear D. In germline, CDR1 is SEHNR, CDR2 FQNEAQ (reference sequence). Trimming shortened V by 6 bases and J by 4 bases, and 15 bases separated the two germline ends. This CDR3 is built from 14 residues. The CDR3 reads CASSRGDFGYGYTF. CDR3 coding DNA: TGTGCCAGCAGTCGCGGGGATTTCGGCTATGGCTACACCTTC.

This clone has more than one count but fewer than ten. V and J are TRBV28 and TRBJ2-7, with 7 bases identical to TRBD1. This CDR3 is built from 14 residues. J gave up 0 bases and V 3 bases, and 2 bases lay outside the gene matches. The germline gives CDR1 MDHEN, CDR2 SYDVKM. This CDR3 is CASSLTGPSYEQYF. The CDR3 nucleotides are TGTGCCAGCAGTTTGACAGGGCCCTCCTACGAGCAGTACTTC.

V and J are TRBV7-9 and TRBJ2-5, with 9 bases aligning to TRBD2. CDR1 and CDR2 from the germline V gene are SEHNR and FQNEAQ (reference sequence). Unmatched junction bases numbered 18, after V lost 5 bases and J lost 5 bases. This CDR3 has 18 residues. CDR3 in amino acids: CASSLTGTSYNPGETQYF. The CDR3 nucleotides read TGTGCCAGCAGCCTTACCGGGACTAGCTATAACCCGGGGGAGACCCAGTACTTC.

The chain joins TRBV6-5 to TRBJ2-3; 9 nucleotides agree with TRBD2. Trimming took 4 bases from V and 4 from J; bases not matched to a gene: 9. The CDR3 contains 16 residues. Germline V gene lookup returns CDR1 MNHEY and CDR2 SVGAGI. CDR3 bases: TGTGCCAGCAGTTCGACTAGCGGCCTCCTGGCAGATACGCAGTATTTT. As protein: CASSSTSGLLADTQYF.

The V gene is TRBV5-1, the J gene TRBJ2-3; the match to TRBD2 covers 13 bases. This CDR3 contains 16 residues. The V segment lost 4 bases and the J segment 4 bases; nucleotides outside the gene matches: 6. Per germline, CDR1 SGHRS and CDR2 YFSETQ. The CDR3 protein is CASSPGLAGSADTQYF. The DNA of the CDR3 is TGCGCCAGCAGCCCGGGACTAGCGGGATCGGCAGATACGCAGTATTTT.

The DNA for the CDR3 is TGTGCCAGCAGGGATGACCGGACAGGGGGCTTTGCTGGGGCCAACGTCCTGACTTTC. Protein product: CASRDDRTGGFAGANVLTF. The chain combines TRBV9 with TRBJ2-6; TRBD1 aligns across 11 bases. V lost 5 bases to trimming and J lost 2 bases; unmatched junction nucleotides: 12. Germline CDR1 and CDR2: SGDLS and YYNGEE. The CDR3 is 19 residues long.

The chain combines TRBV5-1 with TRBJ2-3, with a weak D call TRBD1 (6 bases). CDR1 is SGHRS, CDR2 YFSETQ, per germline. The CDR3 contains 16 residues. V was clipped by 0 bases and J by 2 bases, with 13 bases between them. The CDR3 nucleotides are TGCGCCAGCAGCTTGGGACAGGTACCAAACACAGATACGCAGTATTTT. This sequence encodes CASSLGQVPNTDTQYF.

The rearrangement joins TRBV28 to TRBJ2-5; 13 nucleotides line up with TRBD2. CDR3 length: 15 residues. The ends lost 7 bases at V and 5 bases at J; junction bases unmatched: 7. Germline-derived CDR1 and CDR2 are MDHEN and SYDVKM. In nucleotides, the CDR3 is TGTGCCAGCACCCGCTTACTAGCGGGAGGGGAGACCCAGTACTTC. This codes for CASTRLLAGGETQYF.

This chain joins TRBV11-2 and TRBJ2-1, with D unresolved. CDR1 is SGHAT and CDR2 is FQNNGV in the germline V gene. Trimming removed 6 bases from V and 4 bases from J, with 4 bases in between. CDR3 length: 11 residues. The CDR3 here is CASSIYNEQFF. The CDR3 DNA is TGTGCCAGCAGTATTTACAATGAGCAGTTCTTC.

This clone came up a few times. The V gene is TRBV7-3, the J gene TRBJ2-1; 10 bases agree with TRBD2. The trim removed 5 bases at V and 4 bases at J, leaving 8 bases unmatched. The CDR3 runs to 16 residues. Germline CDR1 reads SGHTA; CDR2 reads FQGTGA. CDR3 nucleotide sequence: TGTGCCAGCAGCCTACAGGGTAGCGGGGGGTACAATGAGCAGTTCTTC. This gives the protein CASSLQGSGGYNEQFF. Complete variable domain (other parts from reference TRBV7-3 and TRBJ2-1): GAGVSQTPSNKVTEKGKYVELRCDPISGHTALYWYRQSLGQGPEFLIYFQGTGAADDSGLPNDRFFAVRPEGSVSTLKIQRTERGDSAVYLCASSLQGSGGYNEQFFGPGTRLTVL.

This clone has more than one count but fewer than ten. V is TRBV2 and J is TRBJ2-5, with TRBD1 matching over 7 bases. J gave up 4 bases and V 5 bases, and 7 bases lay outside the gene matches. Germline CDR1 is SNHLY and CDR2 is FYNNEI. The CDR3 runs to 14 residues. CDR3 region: CASSSQGSGETQYF. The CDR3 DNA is TGTGCCAGCAGTTCACAGGGGTCGGGAGAGACCCAGTACTTC.

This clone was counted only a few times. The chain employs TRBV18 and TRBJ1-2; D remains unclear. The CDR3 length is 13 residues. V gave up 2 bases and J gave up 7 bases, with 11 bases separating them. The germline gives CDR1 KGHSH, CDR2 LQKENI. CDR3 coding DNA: TGTGCCAGCTCACCAGGAGGAGGATCTGGCTACACCTTC. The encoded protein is CASSPGGGSGYTF.

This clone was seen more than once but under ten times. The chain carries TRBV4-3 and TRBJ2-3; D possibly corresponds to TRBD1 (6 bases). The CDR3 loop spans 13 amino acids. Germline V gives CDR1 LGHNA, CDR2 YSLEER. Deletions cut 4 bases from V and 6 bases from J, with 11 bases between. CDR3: CASSLRQEDTQYF. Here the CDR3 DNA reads TGCGCCAGCAGCCTTAGACAGGAGGATACGCAGTATTTT.

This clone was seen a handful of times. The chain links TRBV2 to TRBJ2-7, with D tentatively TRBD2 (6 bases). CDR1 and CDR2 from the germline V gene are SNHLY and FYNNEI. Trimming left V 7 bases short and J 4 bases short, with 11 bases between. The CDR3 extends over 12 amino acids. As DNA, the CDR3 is TGTGCCAGCAAGGTAGCGGCTTACGAGCAGTACTTC. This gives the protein CASKVAAYEQYF.

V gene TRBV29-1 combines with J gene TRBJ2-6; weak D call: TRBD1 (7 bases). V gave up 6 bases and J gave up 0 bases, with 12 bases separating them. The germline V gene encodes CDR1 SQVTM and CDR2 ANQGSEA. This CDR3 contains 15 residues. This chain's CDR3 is CSVGGDSSGANVLTF. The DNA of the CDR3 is TGCAGCGTCGGCGGGGACAGCTCTGGGGCCAACGTCCTGACTTTC. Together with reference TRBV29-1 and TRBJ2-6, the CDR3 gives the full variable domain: SAVISQKPSRDICQRGTSLTIQCQVDSQVTMMFWYRQQPGQSLTLIATANQGSEATYESGFVIDKFPISRPNLTFSTLTVSNMSPEDSSIYLCSVGGDSSGANVLTFGAGSRLTVL.

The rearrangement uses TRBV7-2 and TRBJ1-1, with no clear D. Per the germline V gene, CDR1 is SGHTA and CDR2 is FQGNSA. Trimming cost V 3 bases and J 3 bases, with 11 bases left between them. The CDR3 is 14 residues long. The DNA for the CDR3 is TGTGCCAGCAGCTTGAACAGTGATTACACTGAAGCTTTCTTT. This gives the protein CASSLNSDYTEAFF. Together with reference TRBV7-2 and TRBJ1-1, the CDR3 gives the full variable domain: GAGVSQSPSNKVTEKGKDVELRCDPISGHTALYWYRQSLGQGLEFLIYFQGNSAPDKSGLPSDRFSAERTGGSVSTLTIQRTQQEDSAVYLCASSLNSDYTEAFFGQGTRLTVV.

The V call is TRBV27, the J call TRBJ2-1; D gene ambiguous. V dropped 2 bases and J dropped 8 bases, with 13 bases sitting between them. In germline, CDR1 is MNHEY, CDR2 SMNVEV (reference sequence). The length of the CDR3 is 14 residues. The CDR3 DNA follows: TGTGCCAGCAGTTTAAGAGTCCCCACGGATGAGCAGTTCTTC. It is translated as CASSLRVPTDEQFF.

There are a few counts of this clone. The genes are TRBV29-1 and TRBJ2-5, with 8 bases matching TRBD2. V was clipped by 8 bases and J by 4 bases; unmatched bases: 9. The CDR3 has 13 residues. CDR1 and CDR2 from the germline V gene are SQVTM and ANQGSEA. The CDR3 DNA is TGCAGCTCCTCTCGGGGGGGGGCAGAGACCCAGTACTTC. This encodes CSSSRGGAETQYF.

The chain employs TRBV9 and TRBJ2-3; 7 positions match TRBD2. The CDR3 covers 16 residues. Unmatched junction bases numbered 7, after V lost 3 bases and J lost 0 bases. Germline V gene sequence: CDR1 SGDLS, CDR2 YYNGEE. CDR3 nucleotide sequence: TGTGCCAGCAGCGGGCTGCGGGAGACCAGCACAGATACGCAGTATTTT. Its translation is CASSGLRETSTDTQYF.

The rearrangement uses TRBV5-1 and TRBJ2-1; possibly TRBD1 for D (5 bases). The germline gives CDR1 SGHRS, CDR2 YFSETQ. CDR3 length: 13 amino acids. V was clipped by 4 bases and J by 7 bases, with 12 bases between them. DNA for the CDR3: TGCGCCAGCAGCACACAGGAAGGGAATGAGCAGTTCTTC. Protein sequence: CASSTQEGNEQFF.

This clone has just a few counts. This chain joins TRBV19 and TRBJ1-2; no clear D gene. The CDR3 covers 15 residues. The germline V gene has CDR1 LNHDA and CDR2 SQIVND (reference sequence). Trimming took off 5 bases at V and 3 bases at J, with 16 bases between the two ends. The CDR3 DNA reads TGTGCCAGTAGTCCCGGAGCCGGTGGAGACTATGGCTACACCTTC. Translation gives CASSPGAGGDYGYTF.

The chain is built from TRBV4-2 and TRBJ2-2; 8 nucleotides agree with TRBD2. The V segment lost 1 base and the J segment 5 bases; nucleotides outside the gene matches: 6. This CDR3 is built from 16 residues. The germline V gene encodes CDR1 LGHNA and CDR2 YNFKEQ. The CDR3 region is CASSQAGLEGTGELFF. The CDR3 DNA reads TGTGCCAGCAGCCAAGCGGGACTAGAGGGGACCGGGGAGCTGTTTTTT.

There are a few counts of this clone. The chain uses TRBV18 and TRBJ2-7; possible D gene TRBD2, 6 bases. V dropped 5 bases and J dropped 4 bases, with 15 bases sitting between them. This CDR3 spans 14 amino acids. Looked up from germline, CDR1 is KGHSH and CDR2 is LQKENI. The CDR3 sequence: CASSSAPGGYEQYF. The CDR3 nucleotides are TGTGCCAGCTCATCGGCACCCGGGGGATACGAGCAGTACTTC.

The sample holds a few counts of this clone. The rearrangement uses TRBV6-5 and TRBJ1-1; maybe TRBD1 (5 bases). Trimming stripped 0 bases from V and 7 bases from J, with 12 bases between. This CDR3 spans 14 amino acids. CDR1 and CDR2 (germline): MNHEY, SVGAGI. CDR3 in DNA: TGTGCCAGCAGTTACTCTTCCAGGGCTAATGAAGCTTTCTTT. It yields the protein CASSYSSRANEAFF.

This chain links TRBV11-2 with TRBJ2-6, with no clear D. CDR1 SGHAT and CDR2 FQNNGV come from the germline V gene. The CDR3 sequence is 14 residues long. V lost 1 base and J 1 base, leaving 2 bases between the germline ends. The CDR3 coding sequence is TGTGCCAGCAGCTTAGCGTCTGGGGCCAACGTCCTGACTTTC. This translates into CASSLASGANVLTF.